One and the same sample provided the 28 T cell receptor beta chains below, sequenced in a study of cytomegalovirus exposure and HLA in healthy donors. PCR primers comprised 60 Vbeta and 13 Jbeta primers. Some clones are missing from TCRdb's copy, which holds only in-frame ones; the method was immunoSEQ multiplex PCR. The profile shows roughly 170,000 clones, approximately 80% of them singletons. The sample comprised PBMCs. All receptors come from a girl aged 2-10 years in good health and CMV-seropositive.

This chain joins TRBV28 and TRBJ1-5; 8 nucleotides agree with TRBD1. This CDR3 is built from 13 residues. With V trimmed by 4 bases and J by 7 bases, 3 bases remained unmatched. Germline V CDR1 and CDR2: MDHEN, SYDVKM. CDR3 amino acids: CASSSGGRQPQHF. The CDR3 DNA sequence: TGTGCCAGCAGTTCAGGGGGCAGACAGCCCCAGCATTTT.

The chain is built from TRBV15 and TRBJ2-1, with 14 positions matching TRBD2. Germline V CDR1 and CDR2: LNHNV, YYDKDF (reference sequence). This CDR3 has 16 amino acids. Trimming cost V 1 base and J 6 bases; bases outside gene matches: 2. Written as DNA, the CDR3 is TGTGCCACCAGCAGAGCCGGGACTAGCGGGAGCAATGAGCAGTTCTTC. Its protein is CATSRAGTSGSNEQFF.

V usage is TRBV7-3 and J usage is TRBJ2-6; 9 nucleotides agree with TRBD1. J was trimmed by 0 bases and V by 5 bases; bases with no gene match: 8. Per germline, CDR1 SGHTA and CDR2 FQGTGA. The CDR3 runs to 18 residues. In nucleotides, the CDR3 is TGTGCCAGCAGCGGGACAGGGCCCGGGGGCTCTGGGGCCAACGTCCTGACTTTC. Its translation is CASSGTGPGGSGANVLTF.

The chain recombines TRBV5-8 with TRBJ2-1, with unresolved D. Germline lookup yields CDR1 SGHTS and CDR2 YDEGEE. The CDR3 contains 14 residues. V was shortened by 1 base and J by 7 bases, with 12 bases between the two germline ends. Written as DNA, the CDR3 is TGTGCCAGCAGCTTGCGTTTGTATTTGAATGAGCAGTTCTTC. Translation gives CASSLRLYLNEQFF.

The rearrangement links TRBV6-1 to TRBJ1-6; D perhaps matches TRBD1 (5 bases). Per the germline V gene, CDR1 is MNHNS and CDR2 is SASEGT. CDR3 length: 12 residues. V was pared by 2 bases and J by 14 bases, with 10 bases between. The CDR3 loop is CASSERDLALHF. The CDR3 DNA is TGTGCCAGCAGTGAAAGGGACTTGGCCCTCCACTTT.

The chain recombines TRBV6-5 with TRBJ1-2; tentatively, D is TRBD1 (5 bases). The CDR3 is 13 amino acids. V lost 0 bases and J lost 6, with 8 bases in between. From germline, CDR1 is MNHEY and CDR2 SVGAGI. The CDR3: CASSYSRRDGYTF. In DNA, the CDR3 is TGTGCCAGCAGTTACTCCCGCAGGGATGGCTACACCTTC.

The genes are TRBV4-1 and TRBJ2-7, with 9 bases aligning to TRBD1. The V segment lost 5 bases and the J segment 3 bases; nucleotides outside the gene matches: 8. This CDR3 has 15 amino acids. Germline-derived CDR1 and CDR2 are MGHRA and YSYEKL. This CDR3 reads CASSKTDRGFYEQYF. CDR3 in DNA: TGCGCCAGCAGCAAGACCGACAGGGGGTTCTACGAGCAGTACTTC.

The chain carries TRBV30 and TRBJ2-1; D unresolved. The CDR3 covers 16 residues. Between the trimmed V and J ends, which lost 0 bases and 0 bases, there was a span of 12 bases. Germline CDR1 GTSNPN, CDR2 SVGIG (reference sequence). The CDR3 loop reads CAWSVPSEYSYNEQFF. CDR3 DNA sequence: TGTGCCTGGAGTGTACCGAGTGAGTACTCCTACAATGAGCAGTTCTTC.

This clone is a singleton in its sample. The J gene is TRBJ2-6, the V gene TRBV5-4; 7 bases map to TRBD2. Germline CDR1 SGHNT, CDR2 YYREEE (reference sequence). V was clipped by 4 bases and J by 0 bases; unmatched bases: 13. The CDR3 loop spans 19 amino acids. This chain's CDR3 is CASSLLPGGLSSGANVLTF. DNA of the CDR3: TGTGCCAGCAGCCTACTCCCGGGGGGTCTCAGCTCTGGGGCCAACGTCCTGACTTTC.

The CDR3 DNA follows: TGTGCCAGCAGCTTACCCCCCCCAGGGATCTATGGCTACACCTTC. This translates into CASSLPPPGIYGYTF. The V gene is TRBV11-3, the J gene TRBJ1-2; maybe TRBD1 (5 bases). Deletions cut 2 bases from V and 4 bases from J, with 14 bases between. CDR1 and CDR2 (germline): SGHNT, YENEEA. The CDR3 loop spans 15 amino acids.

The chain recombines TRBV28 with TRBJ1-2, with 7 bases lining up with TRBD1. The ends lost 10 bases at V and 8 bases at J; junction bases unmatched: 16. The CDR3 contains 14 residues. Germline V gene data show CDR1 as MDHEN and CDR2 as SYDVKM. CDR3 sequence reads: CATSSRQGDVGYTF. The DNA for the CDR3 is TGTGCCACCTCCTCGAGACAGGGAGATGTCGGCTACACCTTC.

The chain carries TRBV19 and TRBJ1-2, with a weak D call TRBD1 (5 bases). Per germline, CDR1 LNHDA and CDR2 SQIVND (reference sequence). The CDR3 is 13 residues long. Trimming pared 1 base from V and 8 bases from J, leaving 11 bases between. This chain's CDR3 is CASSIVGGSGYTF. For the CDR3, the DNA is TGTGCCAGTAGTATAGTCGGGGGATCGGGCTACACCTTC.

The chain recombines TRBV10-3 with TRBJ2-7; TRBD1 agrees at 8 bases. V shed 4 bases, J shed 2 bases, and the junction held 10 bases outside the gene matches. From germline, CDR1 is ENHRY and CDR2 SYGVKD. The CDR3 is made up of 16 amino acids. CDR3 loop: CAISGGQGQGTYEQYF. The CDR3 nucleotides are TGTGCCATCAGTGGGGGCCAAGGACAGGGAACCTACGAGCAGTACTTC.

This rearrangement joins TRBV9 to TRBJ2-6; weak D call: TRBD2 (5 bases). Per germline, CDR1 SGDLS and CDR2 YYNGEE. The CDR3 consists of 18 residues. Trimming took off 2 bases at V and 2 bases at J, with 17 bases between the two ends. The CDR3 sequence is CASSVEGARFTGANVLTF. In DNA, the CDR3 is TGTGCCAGCAGCGTTGAGGGCGCGAGGTTTACTGGGGCCAACGTCCTGACTTTC.

This chain connects TRBV4-2 to TRBJ2-2; D not resolved. Germline V gene data show CDR1 as LGHNA and CDR2 as YNFKEQ. This CDR3 is 15 amino acids long. V dropped 1 base and J dropped 4 bases, with 10 bases sitting between them. The CDR3 sequence: CASSQAELTTGELFF. CDR3 DNA: TGTGCCAGCAGCCAAGCGGAACTAACCACCGGGGAGCTGTTTTTT.

This chain connects TRBV5-4 to TRBJ2-7; D may be TRBD2 (6 bases). The V gene lost 0 bases and the J gene lost 2 bases, with 9 bases spanning the gap. Germline V CDR1 and CDR2: SGHNT, YYREEE (reference sequence). The CDR3 runs 14 residues. CDR3: CASSLGRETYEQYF. CDR3 sequence (DNA): TGTGCCAGCAGCTTGGGGAGGGAGACCTACGAGCAGTACTTC.

The J gene is TRBJ1-3, the V gene TRBV7-6; no firm D call. The ends were cut back, 0 bases at V and 2 bases at J, with 11 bases in the middle. CDR3 length equals 16 residues. Germline CDR1 and CDR2: SGHVS and FNYEAQ. The CDR3 reads CASSLASGKAGNTIYF. CDR3 DNA sequence: TGTGCCAGCAGCTTAGCATCGGGGAAAGCTGGAAACACCATATATTTT.

The gene calls are TRBV10-1 and TRBJ1-1, with D possibly TRBD1 on 5 matching bases. There are 13 residues in the CDR3. Trimming removed 9 bases from V and 3 bases from J, with 14 bases in between. The V gene's germline CDR1 is WNHNN and CDR2 SYGVQD (reference sequence). The CDR3 sequence: CASSGRGDTEAFF. The DNA for the CDR3 is TGCGCCAGTTCAGGGAGGGGCGACACTGAAGCTTTCTTT.

The chain joins TRBV29-1 to TRBJ1-1; TRBD1 matches 8 bases. Germline V CDR1 and CDR2: SQVTM, ANQGSEA. The CDR3 totals 13 residues. V trimming: 6 bases; J trimming: 4 bases; junction bases outside the gene matches: 7. The CDR3: CSVLDRGVTEAFF. The CDR3 region has the DNA TGCAGCGTGCTCGACAGGGGCGTCACTGAAGCTTTCTTT.

The V gene is TRBV10-1, the J gene TRBJ2-3; 7 bases line up with TRBD1. The germline V gene has CDR1 WNHNN and CDR2 SYGVQD (reference sequence). V was pared by 5 bases and J by 4 bases, with 6 bases of the junction left unmatched. The CDR3 is 14 residues long. CDR3 sequence (DNA): TGCGCCAGCAGTCCAGGACAGGTTCCAGATACGCAGTATTTT. Amino acids: CASSPGQVPDTQYF.

This chain uses TRBV5-3 with TRBJ1-6; TRBD1 aligns across 7 bases. TRBV5-3 is identified as an open reading frame with a role that is uncertain. The CDR3 length is 14 residues. The ends lost 6 bases at V and 9 bases at J; junction bases unmatched: 9. The CDR3 nucleotides are TGTGCCAGAAATTTTGGACAGGACGGTTCACCCCTCCACTTT. Translating it yields CARNFGQDGSPLHF.

This chain uses TRBV27 with TRBJ2-3; weak D call: TRBD2 (5 bases). Per the germline V gene, CDR1 is MNHEY and CDR2 is SMNVEV (reference sequence). V was shortened by 4 bases and J by 1 base, with 15 bases between the two germline ends. The CDR3 runs to 16 residues. The CDR3 here is CASSSPLKEGTDTQYF. DNA of the CDR3: TGTGCCAGCAGTTCCCCCCTAAAGGAGGGCACAGATACGCAGTATTTT.

V and J are TRBV5-1 and TRBJ2-7; TRBD1 aligns across 11 bases. Germline-derived CDR1 and CDR2 are SGHRS and YFSETQ. V trimming: 4 bases; J trimming: 3 bases; junction bases outside the gene matches: 6. CDR3 length: 15 amino acids. The chain's CDR3 is CASSPGTGGVYEQYF. The DNA of the CDR3 is TGCGCCAGCAGCCCCGGGACAGGGGGGGTCTACGAGCAGTACTTC. Full variable domain (missing parts from reference TRBV5-1 and TRBJ2-7): KAGVTQTPRYLIKTRGQQVTLSCSPISGHRSVSWYQQTPGQGLQFLFEYFSETQRNKGNFPGRFSGRQFSNSRSEMNVSTLELGDSALYLCASSPGTGGVYEQYFGPGTRLTVT.

V gene TRBV4-1 combines with J gene TRBJ1-2, with 9 bases identical to TRBD1. The CDR3 spans 15 residues. Germline assignment: CDR1 MGHRA and CDR2 YSYEKL. V trimming: 2 bases; J trimming: 3 bases; junction bases outside the gene matches: 4. The CDR3, as DNA: TGCGCCAGCAGCCAAAGGGACAGGGATTACTATGGCTACACCTTC. This gives the protein CASSQRDRDYYGYTF.

The gene calls are TRBV11-3 and TRBJ1-1, with 8 bases aligning to TRBD1. CDR1 and CDR2 (germline): SGHNT, YENEEA. J gave up 5 bases and V 5 bases, and 7 bases lay outside the gene matches. The length of the CDR3 is 14 residues. The CDR3 DNA is TGTGCCAGCAGCAACAGGGACAGGAATACTGAAGCTTTCTTT. Translation gives CASSNRDRNTEAFF.

This clone was counted a single time. The V call is TRBV11-3, the J call TRBJ1-2; a weak D match, TRBD1 (6 bases). The V end lost 5 bases, the J end lost 1 base, and 11 bases lay between the germline ends. Germline CDR1 SGHNT, CDR2 YENEEA. There are 14 residues in the CDR3. The CDR3 DNA reads TGTGCCAGCAGCCCGAGAGGGGGTAACTATGGCTACACCTTC. Amino acid sequence: CASSPRGGNYGYTF.

V gene TRBV14 combines with J gene TRBJ2-1; TRBD1 matches at 7 bases. The CDR3 runs 14 residues. Germline CDR1 SGHDN, CDR2 FVKESK. Losses at the gene ends were 1 base for V and 9 bases for J; bases not matched to a gene: 6. CDR3 DNA: TGTGCCAGCAGCCAAGTTTCCAGGGGGAGTGAGCAGTTCTTC. Translated: CASSQVSRGSEQFF.

CDR3 in DNA: TGTGCCAGCAGCCTGAAGCCAGGACTAGCGGGATACAATGAGCAGTTCTTC. Translating gives CASSLKPGLAGYNEQFF. The chain links TRBV5-6 to TRBJ2-1; 12 positions match TRBD2. The germline gives CDR1 SGHDT, CDR2 YYEEEE. With V trimmed by 4 bases and J by 4 bases, 9 bases remained unmatched. The CDR3 is made up of 17 amino acids.